The T cell receptor beta chain described here comes from a study of glioma-infiltrating T cells after dendritic cell vaccination. Study-wide context: Dendritic cell vaccine was injected intradermally three times, biweekly.

Clones were sequenced by immunoSEQ multiplex PCR, and TCRdb holds only the in-frame ones, with some missing. The table records about 73,000 clones, more than 65% of them present only once. None of the glioblastoma patients had an isocitrate dehydrogenase mutation. Germline CDR1 and CDR2: SGHVS and FQNEAQ. The CDR3 covers 14 residues. V gave up 6 bases and J gave up 2 bases; unmatched junction bases: 6. Sequencing was performed on blood, taken before dendritic cell vaccination. This sequence was found in a human donor with glioblastoma. The chain employs TRBV7-8 and TRBJ2-7, with 8 bases lining up with TRBD1. The CDR3 sequence is CASRKGQDPYEQYF. The CDR3 nucleotides read TGTGCCAGCAGAAAGGGACAGGATCCCTACGAGCAGTACTTC.